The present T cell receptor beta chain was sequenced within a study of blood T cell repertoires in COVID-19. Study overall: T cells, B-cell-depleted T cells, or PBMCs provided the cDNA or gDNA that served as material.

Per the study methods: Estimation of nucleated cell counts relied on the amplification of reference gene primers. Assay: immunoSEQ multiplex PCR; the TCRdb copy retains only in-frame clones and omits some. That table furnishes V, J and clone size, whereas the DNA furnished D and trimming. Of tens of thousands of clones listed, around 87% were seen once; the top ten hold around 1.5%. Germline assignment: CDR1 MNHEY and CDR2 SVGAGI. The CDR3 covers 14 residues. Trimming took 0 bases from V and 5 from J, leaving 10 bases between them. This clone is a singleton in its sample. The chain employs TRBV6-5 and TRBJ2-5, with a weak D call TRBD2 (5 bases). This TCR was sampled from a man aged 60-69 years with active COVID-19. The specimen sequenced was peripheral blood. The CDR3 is CASSYSSLAETQYF. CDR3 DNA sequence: TGTGCCAGCAGTTACTCGAGCCTAGCCGAGACCCAGTACTTC.